This T cell receptor (beta chain) was retrieved from a study of shared clonotypes between healthy human individuals. Study context: There were three CD4 naive, three CD4 memory, two CD8 naive and one CD8 memory plates per donor.

The table came from immunoSEQ multiplex PCR; TCRdb's copy has only in-frame clones and leaves some out. This sample has about 2.1 million clones, with roughly 91% found just once. Naive CD8 cells, CD45RO-negative and positively selected for CCR7, excluded terminally differentiated effector memory CD45RA+ cells. V was clipped by 4 bases and J by 2 bases, with 13 bases between them. The germline gives CDR1 SGHVS, CDR2 FQNEAQ. The CDR3 totals 15 residues. The receptor comes from a man aged 18 to 30 in good health. Some clones in this sample may be carry-over from other donors' samples. The rearrangement joins TRBV7-8 to TRBJ2-3, with a tentative D call TRBD1 (5 bases). The material sequenced was naive CD8+ T cells from PBMCs. This chain's CDR3 is CASSSGHLYTDTQYF. CDR3 sequence (DNA): TGTGCCAGCAGCTCCGGACACCTATACACAGATACGCAGTATTTT.